A single sample is the source of the 11 T cell receptor beta chains below, sequenced in a study of blood T cell repertoires in COVID-19. Repertoires were generated with immunoSEQ multiplex PCR, while TCRdb's copy carries only in-frame clones and drops some. This repertoire shows 150,000 to 200,000 clones, around 87% found once; its top ten account for 0.45% to 0.6%. The specimen was peripheral blood. These receptors were collected from a man in his 60s with COVID-19, enrolled during active disease.

V gene TRBV29-1 combines with J gene TRBJ2-3; 7 bases map to TRBD1. The CDR3 contains 13 residues. Germline assignment: CDR1 SQVTM and CDR2 ANQGSEA. Losses at the gene ends were 8 bases for V and 2 bases for J; bases not matched to a gene: 7. CDR3 in DNA: TGCAGCTACAAGACAGGGCACACAGATACGCAGTATTTT. It encodes CSYKTGHTDTQYF.

The chain joins TRBV11-2 to TRBJ1-2; D is unclear. Germline V gives CDR1 SGHAT, CDR2 FQNNGV. V lost 3 bases and J lost 4, with 15 bases in between. The CDR3 loop spans 15 amino acids. CDR3: CASSLNRWNSYGYTF. CDR3 DNA: TGTGCCAGCAGCTTGAATCGTTGGAACAGCTATGGCTACACCTTC.

V gene TRBV11-2 combines with J gene TRBJ1-1; TRBD1 is a possible D gene (5 bases). The CDR3 extends over 13 amino acids. V was clipped by 3 bases and J by 6 bases, with 11 bases between them. Germline V gene sequence: CDR1 SGHAT, CDR2 FQNNGV. The CDR3 coding sequence is TGTGCCAGCAGCTTTGGGGGGAGGGCTGAAGCTTTCTTT. This translates into CASSFGGRAEAFF.

The genes are TRBV7-8 and TRBJ2-7, with 8 positions matching TRBD1. J gave up 7 bases and V 5 bases, and 16 bases lay outside the gene matches. This CDR3 has 16 amino acids. Germline-derived CDR1 and CDR2 are SGHVS and FQNEAQ. CDR3 loop: CASSPLTGQVAREQYF. The CDR3 coding sequence is TGTGCCAGCAGCCCCCTAACGGGACAGGTAGCCCGAGAGCAGTACTTC.

This rearrangement joins TRBV4-2 to TRBJ2-1, with D perhaps TRBD2 (6 bases). The germline V and J ends were trimmed by 1 base and 10 bases, with 20 bases remaining between them. The CDR3 has 16 residues. CDR1 and CDR2 from the germline V gene are LGHNA and YNFKEQ. The chain's CDR3 is CASSQGNSGPQTEQFF. Here the CDR3 DNA reads TGTGCCAGCAGCCAAGGTAATAGCGGACCACAGACAGAGCAGTTCTTC.

This rearrangement joins TRBV28 to TRBJ1-2; 7 bases align to TRBD1. The CDR3 spans 15 residues. CDR1 and CDR2 from the germline V gene are MDHEN and SYDVKM. The junction had 4 bases not matched to a gene; V was cut back by 1 base and J by 2 bases. As DNA, the CDR3 is TGTGCCAGCAGTTTATTTCCGGGACAGAACTATGGCTACACCTTC. Translating gives CASSLFPGQNYGYTF.

CDR3 in DNA: TGTGCCAGCAGTCGGTTAGCGAACACTGAAGCTTTCTTT. Protein product: CASSRLANTEAFF. V gene TRBV6-5 combines with J gene TRBJ1-1; D gene ambiguous. CDR3 size: 13 residues. Germline loops: CDR1 MNHEY, CDR2 SVGAGI. The V and J ends lost 5 bases and 1 base respectively, with 8 bases between them.

The CDR3 DNA follows: TGTGCCAGCAGCGTAGCCCCACGCACAGCCTACGAGCAGTACTTC. This encodes CASSVAPRTAYEQYF. The chain carries TRBV9 and TRBJ2-7; no firm D call. The CDR3 is 15 amino acids. With 0 bases removed from V and 2 bases from J, the gap between germline ends came to 12 bases. Germline-derived CDR1 and CDR2 are SGDLS and YYNGEE.

This sequence joins TRBV27 and TRBJ2-6; maybe TRBD1 (6 bases). V gave up 6 bases and J gave up 1 base, with 10 bases separating them. CDR1 MNHEY and CDR2 SMNVEV come from the germline V gene (reference sequence). This CDR3 has 15 amino acids. The CDR3 sequence: CASSSDRSGANVLTF. The CDR3 DNA sequence: TGTGCCAGCAGCTCCGACAGGTCTGGGGCCAACGTCCTGACTTTC. Based on the CDR3 plus reference TRBV27 and TRBJ2-6, the full variable domain is EAQVTQNPRYLITVTGKKLTVTCSQNMNHEYMSWYRQDPGLGLRQIYYSMNVEVTDKGDVPEGYKVSRKEKRNFPLILESPSPNQTSLYFCASSSDRSGANVLTFGAGSRLTVL.

This clone was picked up one time. The chain combines TRBV2 with TRBJ1-5; D gene uncertain. CDR1 is SNHLY, CDR2 FYNNEI, per germline. CDR3 length: 14 residues. V lost 0 bases and J lost 7, with 10 bases in between. For the CDR3, the DNA is TGTGCCAGCAGTGAAGCCACGGGAAGCCAGCCCCAGCATTTT. It codes for CASSEATGSQPQHF.

This chain joins TRBV4-3 and TRBJ2-1; D ambiguous. Per the germline V gene, CDR1 is LGHNA and CDR2 is YSLEER. The CDR3 loop spans 14 amino acids. The V end was cut by 2 bases, the J end by 10 bases, with 15 bases between. In DNA, the CDR3 is TGCGCCAGCAGCCAAATGGATAGGCAGGCCGAGCAGTTCTTC. Protein sequence: CASSQMDRQAEQFF.